This T cell receptor beta chain is from a study of shared clonotypes between healthy human individuals. Study-wide context: Serving as donors were two women and three men, whose ages spanned 18 to 49.

Adults of Caucasian background living in Nashville, Tennessee made up all donors. CD45RO+ cells were combined with CCR7-negative CD45RA+ TemRA cells to form CD8 memory. The trim removed 7 bases at V and 6 bases at J, leaving 8 bases unmatched. CDR3 length equals 14 residues. Germline V gene lookup returns CDR1 LGHNT and CDR2 FRNRAP. TCRdb's copy holds only in-frame clones and misses some; the assay was immunoSEQ multiplex PCR. The sample records around 95,000 clones, around 67% being singletons. The origin of this receptor is a man between 25 and 39 years old in good health. Sequences were obtained from memory CD8+ T cells sorted from blood. Subset given: CD45RO+ cells pooled with CCR7-negative TemRA cells. The gene calls are TRBV12-5 and TRBJ2-4; TRBD2 agrees at 8 bases. The CDR3 here is CASAVDTSGNIQYF. CDR3 nucleotide sequence: TGTGCTAGTGCCGTCGATACTAGCGGAAACATTCAGTACTTC.